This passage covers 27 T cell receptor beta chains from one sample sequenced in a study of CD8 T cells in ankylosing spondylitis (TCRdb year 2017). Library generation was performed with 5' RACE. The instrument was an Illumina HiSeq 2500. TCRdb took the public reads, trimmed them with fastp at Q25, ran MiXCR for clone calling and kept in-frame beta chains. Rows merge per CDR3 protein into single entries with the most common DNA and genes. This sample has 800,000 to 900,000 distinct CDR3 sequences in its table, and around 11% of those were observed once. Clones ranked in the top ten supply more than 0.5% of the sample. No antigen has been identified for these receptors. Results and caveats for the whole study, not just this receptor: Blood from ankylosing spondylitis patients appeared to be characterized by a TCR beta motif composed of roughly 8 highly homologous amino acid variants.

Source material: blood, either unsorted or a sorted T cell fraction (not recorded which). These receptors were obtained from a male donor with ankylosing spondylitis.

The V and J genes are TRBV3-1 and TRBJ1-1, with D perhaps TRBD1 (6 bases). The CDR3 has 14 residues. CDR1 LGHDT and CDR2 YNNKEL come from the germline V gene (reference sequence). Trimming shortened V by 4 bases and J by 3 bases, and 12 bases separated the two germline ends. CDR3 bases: TGTGCCAGCAGCCTGACAGGCTGCTACACTGAAGCTTTCTTT. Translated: CASSLTGCYTEAFF. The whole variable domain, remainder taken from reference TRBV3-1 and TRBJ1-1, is DTAVSQTPKYLVTQMGNDKSIKCEQNLGHDTMYWYKQDSKKFLKIMFSYNNKELIINETVPNRFSPKSPDKAHLNLHINSLELGDSAVYFCASSLTGCYTEAFFGQGTRLTVV.

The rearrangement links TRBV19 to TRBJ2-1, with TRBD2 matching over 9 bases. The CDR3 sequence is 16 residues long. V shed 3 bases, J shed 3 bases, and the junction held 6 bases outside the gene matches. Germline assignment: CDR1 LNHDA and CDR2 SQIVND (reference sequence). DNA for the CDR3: TGTGCCAGTAGTATTGGGTTAGCGGGAGTCTACAATGAGCAGTTCTTC. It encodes CASSIGLAGVYNEQFF.

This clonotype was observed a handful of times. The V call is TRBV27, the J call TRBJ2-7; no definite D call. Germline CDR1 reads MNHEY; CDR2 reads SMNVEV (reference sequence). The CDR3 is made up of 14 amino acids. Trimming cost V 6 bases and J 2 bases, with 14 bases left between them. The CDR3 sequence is CASSQISRPYEQYF. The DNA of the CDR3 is TGTGCCAGCAGCCAGATCTCCCGACCCTACGAGCAGTACTTC.

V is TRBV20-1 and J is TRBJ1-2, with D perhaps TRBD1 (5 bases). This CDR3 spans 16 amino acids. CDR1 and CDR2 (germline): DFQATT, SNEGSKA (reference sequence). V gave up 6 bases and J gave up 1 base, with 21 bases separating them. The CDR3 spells CSAFEFKRGDNYGYTF. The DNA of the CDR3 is TGCAGTGCCTTCGAATTTAAACGAGGGGATAACTATGGCTACACCTTC.

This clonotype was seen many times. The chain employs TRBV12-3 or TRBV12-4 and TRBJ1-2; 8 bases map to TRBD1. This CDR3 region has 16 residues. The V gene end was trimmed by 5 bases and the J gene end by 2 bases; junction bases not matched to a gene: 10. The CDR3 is CASSRSGTGLNYGYTF. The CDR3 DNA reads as TGTGCCAGCAGTCGTTCCGGGACAGGCCTAAACTATGGCTACACCTTC.

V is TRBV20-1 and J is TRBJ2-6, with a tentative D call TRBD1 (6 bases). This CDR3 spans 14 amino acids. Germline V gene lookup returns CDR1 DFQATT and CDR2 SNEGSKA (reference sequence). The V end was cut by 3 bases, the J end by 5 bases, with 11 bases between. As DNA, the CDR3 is TGCAGTGCTAGGGACAGTTCCCGGGCCAACGTCCTGACTTTC. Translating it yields CSARDSSRANVLTF.

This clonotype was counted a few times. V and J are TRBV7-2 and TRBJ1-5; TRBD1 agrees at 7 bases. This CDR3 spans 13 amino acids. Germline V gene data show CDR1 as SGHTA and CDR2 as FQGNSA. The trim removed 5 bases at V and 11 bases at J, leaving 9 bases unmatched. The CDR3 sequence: CASSATTGTAQHF. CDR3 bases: TGTGCCAGCAGCGCAACGACAGGGACGGCCCAGCATTTT.

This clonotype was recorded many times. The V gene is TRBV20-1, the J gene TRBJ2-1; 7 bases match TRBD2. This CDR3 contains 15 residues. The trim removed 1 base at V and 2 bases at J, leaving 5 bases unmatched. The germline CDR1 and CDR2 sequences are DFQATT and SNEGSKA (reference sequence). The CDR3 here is CSARGRGLAYNEQFF. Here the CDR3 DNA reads TGCAGTGCTAGAGGGAGAGGACTAGCCTACAATGAGCAGTTCTTC.

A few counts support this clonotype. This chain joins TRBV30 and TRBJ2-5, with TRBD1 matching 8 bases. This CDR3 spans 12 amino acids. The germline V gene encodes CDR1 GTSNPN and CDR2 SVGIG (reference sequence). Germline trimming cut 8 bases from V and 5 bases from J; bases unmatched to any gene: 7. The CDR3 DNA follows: TGTGCCCGGGGGACAGGCGGGGAGACCCAGTACTTC. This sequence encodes CARGTGGETQYF.

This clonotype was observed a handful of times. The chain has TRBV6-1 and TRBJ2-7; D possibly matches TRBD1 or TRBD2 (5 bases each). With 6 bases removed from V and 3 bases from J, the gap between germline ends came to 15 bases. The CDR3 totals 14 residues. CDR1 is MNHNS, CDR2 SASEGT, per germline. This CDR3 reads CASRPRDARYEQYF. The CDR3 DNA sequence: TGTGCCAGCAGACCTCGGGACGCCCGCTACGAGCAGTACTTC.

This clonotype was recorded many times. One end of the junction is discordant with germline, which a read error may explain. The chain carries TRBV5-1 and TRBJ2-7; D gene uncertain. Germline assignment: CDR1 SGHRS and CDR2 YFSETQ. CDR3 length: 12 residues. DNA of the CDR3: TGTGCCAGCAGCCCCCCCGGCGACGAGCAGTACTTC. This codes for CASSPPGDEQYF.

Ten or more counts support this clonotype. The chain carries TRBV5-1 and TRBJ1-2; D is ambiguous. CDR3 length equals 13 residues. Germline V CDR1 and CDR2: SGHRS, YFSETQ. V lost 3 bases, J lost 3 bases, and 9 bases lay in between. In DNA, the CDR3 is TGCGCCAGCAGCTACGAATGGGACTATGGCTACACCTTC. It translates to CASSYEWDYGYTF.

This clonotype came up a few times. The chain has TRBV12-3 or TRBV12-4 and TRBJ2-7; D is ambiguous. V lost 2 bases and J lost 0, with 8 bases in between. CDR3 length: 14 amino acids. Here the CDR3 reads CASSLRWGSYEQYF. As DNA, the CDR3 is TGTGCCAGCAGTTTAAGATGGGGCTCCTACGAGCAGTACTTC.

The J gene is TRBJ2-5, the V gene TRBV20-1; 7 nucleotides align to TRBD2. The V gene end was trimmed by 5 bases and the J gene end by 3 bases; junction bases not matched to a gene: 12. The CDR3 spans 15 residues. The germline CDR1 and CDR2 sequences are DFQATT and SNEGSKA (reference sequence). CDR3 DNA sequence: TGCAGTGCTTCGGTGGGGGGGTCCAGAGAAGAGACCCAGTACTTC. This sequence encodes CSASVGGSREETQYF.

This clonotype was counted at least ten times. The CDR3 is CASSLTSSYNEQFF. The CDR3 nucleotides are TGTGCCAGCAGTTTGACTAGCTCCTACAATGAGCAGTTCTTC. The V and J genes are TRBV7-3 and TRBJ2-1; D is possibly TRBD2 (6 bases). V lost 6 bases and J 0 bases, leaving 9 bases between the germline ends. This CDR3 is 14 amino acids long. CDR1 SGHTA and CDR2 FQGTGA come from the germline V gene.

The CDR3 bases are TGTGCCAGCAGTTACTTGAATTTAGGAGCTTTCTTT. Translating it yields CASSYLNLGAFF. This chain connects TRBV6-2 or TRBV6-3 to TRBJ1-1; D remains ambiguous. The germline CDR1 and CDR2 sequences are MNHEY and SVGEGT. Trimming shortened V by 1 base and J by 10 bases, and 10 bases separated the two germline ends. This CDR3 region has 12 residues.

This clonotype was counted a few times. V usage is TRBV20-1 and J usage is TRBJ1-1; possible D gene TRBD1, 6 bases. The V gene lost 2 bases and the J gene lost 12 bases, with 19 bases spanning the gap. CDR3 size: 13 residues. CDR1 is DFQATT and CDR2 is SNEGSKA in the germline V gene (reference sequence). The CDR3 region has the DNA TGCAGTGCTAGAAGGGTGGACACAGGGCAGACTTTCTTT. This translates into CSARRVDTGQTFF.

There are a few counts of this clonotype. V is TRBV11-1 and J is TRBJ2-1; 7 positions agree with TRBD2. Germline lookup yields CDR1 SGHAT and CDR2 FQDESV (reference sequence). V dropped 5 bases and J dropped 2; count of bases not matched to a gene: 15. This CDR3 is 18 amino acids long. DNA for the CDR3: TGTGCCAGCAGCCCATCAACCTATAGCGGGCCAACCTACAATGAGCAGTTCTTC. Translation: CASSPSTYSGPTYNEQFF.

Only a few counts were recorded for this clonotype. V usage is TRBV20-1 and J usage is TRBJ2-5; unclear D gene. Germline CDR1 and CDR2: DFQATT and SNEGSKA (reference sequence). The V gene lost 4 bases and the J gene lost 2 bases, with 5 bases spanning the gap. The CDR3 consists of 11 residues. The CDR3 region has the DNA TGCAGTGCTAATTTTCAAGAGACCCAGTACTTC. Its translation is CSANFQETQYF.

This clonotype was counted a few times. CDR3 loop: CASSPPWGGPNTGELFF. CDR3 nucleotides: TGTGCCAGCTCACCGCCCTGGGGCGGGCCGAACACCGGGGAGCTGTTTTTT. The rearrangement uses TRBV18 and TRBJ2-2; D tentatively reads TRBD1 or TRBD2 (5 bases each). Germline CDR1 reads KGHSH; CDR2 reads LQKENI. This CDR3 is 17 amino acids long. V lost 3 bases and J lost 0, with 14 bases in between.

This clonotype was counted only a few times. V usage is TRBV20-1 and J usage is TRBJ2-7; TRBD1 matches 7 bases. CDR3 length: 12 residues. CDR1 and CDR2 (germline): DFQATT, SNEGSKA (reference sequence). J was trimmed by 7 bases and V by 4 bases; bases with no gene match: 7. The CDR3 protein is CSATRQGPEQYF. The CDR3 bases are TGCAGTGCTACCCGACAGGGCCCAGAGCAGTACTTC.

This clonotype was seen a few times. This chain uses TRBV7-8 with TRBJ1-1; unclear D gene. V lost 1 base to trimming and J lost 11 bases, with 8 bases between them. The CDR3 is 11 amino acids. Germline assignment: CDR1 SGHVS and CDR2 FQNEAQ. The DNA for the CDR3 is TGTGCCAGCAGCTTAGACGCGTCTGCTTTCTTT. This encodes CASSLDASAFF.

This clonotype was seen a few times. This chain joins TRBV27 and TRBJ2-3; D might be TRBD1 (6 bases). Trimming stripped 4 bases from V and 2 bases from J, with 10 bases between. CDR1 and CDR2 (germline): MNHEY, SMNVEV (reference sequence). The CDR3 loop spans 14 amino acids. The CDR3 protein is CASSYRVNTDTQYF. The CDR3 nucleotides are TGTGCCAGCAGTTACAGGGTAAACACAGATACGCAGTATTTT.

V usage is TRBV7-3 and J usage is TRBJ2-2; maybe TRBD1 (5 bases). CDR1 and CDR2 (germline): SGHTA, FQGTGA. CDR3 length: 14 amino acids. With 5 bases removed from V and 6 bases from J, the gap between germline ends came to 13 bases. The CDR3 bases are TGTGCCAGCAGCCAATCGCAGGGCGCCGGGGAGCTGTTTTTT. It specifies CASSQSQGAGELFF.

The CDR3 is CASSLTNYEQYF. CDR3 DNA sequence: TGTGCCAGCAGTTTGACTAACTACGAGCAGTACTTC. The V call is TRBV6-2 or TRBV6-3, the J call TRBJ2-7; a possible D gene is TRBD2 (5 bases). CDR3 length equals 12 residues. CDR1 MNHEY and CDR2 SVGEGT come from the germline V gene. Trimming cost V 4 bases and J 3 bases, with 7 bases left between them.

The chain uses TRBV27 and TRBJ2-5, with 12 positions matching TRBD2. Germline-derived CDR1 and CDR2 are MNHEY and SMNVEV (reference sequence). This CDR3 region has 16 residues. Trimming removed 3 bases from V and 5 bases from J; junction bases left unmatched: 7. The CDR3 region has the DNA TGTGCCAGCAGTTTCCAAGGGACTAGCGGGCGGGAGACCCAGTACTTC. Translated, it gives CASSFQGTSGRETQYF.

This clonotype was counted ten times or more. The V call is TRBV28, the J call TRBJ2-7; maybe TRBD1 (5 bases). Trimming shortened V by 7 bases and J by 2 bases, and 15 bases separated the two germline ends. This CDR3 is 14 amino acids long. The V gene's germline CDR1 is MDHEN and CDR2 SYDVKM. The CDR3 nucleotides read TGTGCCAGCATCCCGGCAGGGATCGCCTACGAGCAGTACTTC. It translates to CASIPAGIAYEQYF.